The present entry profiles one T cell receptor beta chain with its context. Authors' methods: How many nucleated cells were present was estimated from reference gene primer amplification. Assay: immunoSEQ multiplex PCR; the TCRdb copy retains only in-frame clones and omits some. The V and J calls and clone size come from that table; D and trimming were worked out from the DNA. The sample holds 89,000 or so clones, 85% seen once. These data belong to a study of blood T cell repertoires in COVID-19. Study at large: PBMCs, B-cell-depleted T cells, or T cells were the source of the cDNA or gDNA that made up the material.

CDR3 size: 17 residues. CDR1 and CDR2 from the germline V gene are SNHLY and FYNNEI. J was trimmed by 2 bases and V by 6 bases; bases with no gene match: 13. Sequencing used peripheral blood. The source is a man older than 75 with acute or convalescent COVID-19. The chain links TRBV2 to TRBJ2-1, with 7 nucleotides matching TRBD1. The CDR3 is CASSNPRQGLTYNEQFF. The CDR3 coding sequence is TGTGCCAGCAGCAACCCTCGACAGGGTCTAACCTACAATGAGCAGTTCTTC.